This T cell receptor beta chain was found in a study of cytomegalovirus exposure and HLA in healthy donors. Sequenced by immunoSEQ multiplex PCR; TCRdb stores in-frame clones only, minus some. The table shows approximately 160,000 clones, with about 95% occurring only once. This clone was seen only once. The donors belonged to the approximately 120-subject validation cohort, separate from the approximately 700-subject first cohort. Trimming removed 4 bases from V and 5 bases from J, with 18 bases in between. Germline V gene data show CDR1 as SGDLS and CDR2 as YYNGEE. The CDR3 contains 15 residues. This chain joins TRBV9 and TRBJ1-2, with D tentatively TRBD1 (5 bases). The receptor comes from a woman between 18 and 29 years old in good health and CMV-seronegative. Sequenced sample: PBMCs. The CDR3, as DNA: TGTGCCAGCAGCTTTGGGGGGGGTAGTGGGTATGGCTACACCTTC. As protein: CASSFGGGSGYGYTF.